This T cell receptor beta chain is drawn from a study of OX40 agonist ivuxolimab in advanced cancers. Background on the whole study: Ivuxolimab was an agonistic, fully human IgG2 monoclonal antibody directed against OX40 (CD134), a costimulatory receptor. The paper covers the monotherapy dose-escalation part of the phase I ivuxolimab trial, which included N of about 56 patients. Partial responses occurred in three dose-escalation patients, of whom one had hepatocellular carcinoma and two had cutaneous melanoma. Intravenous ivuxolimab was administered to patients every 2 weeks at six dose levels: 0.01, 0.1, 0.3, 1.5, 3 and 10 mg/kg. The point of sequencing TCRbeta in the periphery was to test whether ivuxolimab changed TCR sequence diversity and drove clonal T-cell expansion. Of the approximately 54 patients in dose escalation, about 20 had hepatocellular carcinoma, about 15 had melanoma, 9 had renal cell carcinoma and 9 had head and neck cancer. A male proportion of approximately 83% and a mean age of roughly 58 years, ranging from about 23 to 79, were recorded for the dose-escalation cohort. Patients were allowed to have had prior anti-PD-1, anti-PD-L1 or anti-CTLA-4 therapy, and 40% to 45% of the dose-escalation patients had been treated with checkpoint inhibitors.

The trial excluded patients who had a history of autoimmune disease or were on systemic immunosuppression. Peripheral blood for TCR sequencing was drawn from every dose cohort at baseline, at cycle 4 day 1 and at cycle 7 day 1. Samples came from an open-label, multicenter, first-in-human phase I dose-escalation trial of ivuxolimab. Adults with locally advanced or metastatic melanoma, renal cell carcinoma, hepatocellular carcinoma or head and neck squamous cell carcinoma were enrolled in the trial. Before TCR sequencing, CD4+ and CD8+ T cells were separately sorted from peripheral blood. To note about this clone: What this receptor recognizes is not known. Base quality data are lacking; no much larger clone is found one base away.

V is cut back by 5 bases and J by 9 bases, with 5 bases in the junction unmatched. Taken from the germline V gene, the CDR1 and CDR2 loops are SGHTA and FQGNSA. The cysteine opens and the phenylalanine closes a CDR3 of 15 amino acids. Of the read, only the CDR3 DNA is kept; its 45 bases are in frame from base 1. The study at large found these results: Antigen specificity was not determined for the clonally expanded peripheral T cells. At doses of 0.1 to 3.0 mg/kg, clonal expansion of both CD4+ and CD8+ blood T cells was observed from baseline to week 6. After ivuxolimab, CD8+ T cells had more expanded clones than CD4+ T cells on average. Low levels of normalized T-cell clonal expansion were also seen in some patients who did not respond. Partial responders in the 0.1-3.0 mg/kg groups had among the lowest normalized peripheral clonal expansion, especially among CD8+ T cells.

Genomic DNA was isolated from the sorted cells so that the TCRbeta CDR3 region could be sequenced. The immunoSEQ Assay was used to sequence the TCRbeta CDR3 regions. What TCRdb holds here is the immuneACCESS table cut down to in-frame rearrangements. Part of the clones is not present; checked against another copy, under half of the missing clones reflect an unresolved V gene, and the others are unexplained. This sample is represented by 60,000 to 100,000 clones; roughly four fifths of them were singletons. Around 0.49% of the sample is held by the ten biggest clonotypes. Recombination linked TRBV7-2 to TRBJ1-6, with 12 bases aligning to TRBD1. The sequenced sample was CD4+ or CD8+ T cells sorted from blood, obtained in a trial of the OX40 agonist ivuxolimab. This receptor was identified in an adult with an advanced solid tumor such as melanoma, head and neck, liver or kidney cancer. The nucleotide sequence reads TGTGCCAGCAGCGCGGGACAGGGGGCCGGTTCACCCCTCCACTTT. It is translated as CASSAGQGAGSPLHF.